One sample yielded the 32 T cell receptor beta chains listed below, sequenced in a study of T-cell reconstitution after alpha-beta-depleted transplantation in children. The TCRbeta library was prepared with unique molecular identifiers. TCRdb ran MiXCR on the PCR reads and lists one entry per CDR3 protein. The sample has 500,000 to 750,000 distinct CDR3 sequences; approximately 12% are singletons. The sample was PBMCs, mostly from graft donor cells, taken 360 days after TCRalphabeta/CD19-depleted stem cell transplant. The receptors come from a male patient younger than 18 who had a stem cell transplant for acute myeloid leukemia, so the T cells may come from the graft donor.

The V call is TRBV6-2 or TRBV6-3, the J call TRBJ2-1, with 12 bases lining up with TRBD2. The trim removed 5 bases at V and 0 bases at J, leaving 17 bases unmatched. This CDR3 comprises 21 residues. Germline loops: CDR1 MNHEY, CDR2 SVGEGT. CDR3 loop: CASSRGRLAGGPMSSYNEQFF. CDR3 nucleotides: TGTGCCAGCAGTCGAGGCCGGCTAGCGGGAGGGCCTATGTCCTCCTACAATGAGCAGTTCTTC.

The sample holds many counts of this clonotype. The gene calls are TRBV4-2 and TRBJ2-1, with 9 bases aligning to TRBD2. This CDR3 has 16 residues. Germline V CDR1 and CDR2: LGHNA, YNFKEQ. V lost 5 bases to trimming and J lost 8 bases; unmatched junction nucleotides: 13. CDR3 region: CASSSRPGLAFDEQFF. The CDR3 bases are TGTGCCAGCAGCTCCCGACCGGGACTAGCATTCGATGAGCAGTTCTTC.

This clonotype occurred a few times. The chain links TRBV3-1 to TRBJ2-1; D uncertain. This CDR3 is 15 amino acids long. Germline loops: CDR1 LGHDT, CDR2 YNNKEL (reference sequence). V lost 5 bases to trimming and J lost 0 bases, with 11 bases between them. CDR3 region: CASSDPGPSYNEQFF. Here the CDR3 DNA reads TGTGCCAGCAGCGATCCCGGGCCCTCCTACAATGAGCAGTTCTTC.

Note on this clonotype: A much larger clone lies one base from this, so it may be a read error. The gene calls are TRBV4-3 and TRBJ2-3, with TRBD1 matching over 9 bases. CDR1 and CDR2 from the germline V gene are LGHNA and YSLEER. This CDR3 is 18 amino acids long. CDR3 sequence: CVSSQDGRPGQGSDTQYF. The CDR3 DNA is TGCGTCAGCAGCCAAGATGGGCGTCCGGGACAGGGATCAGATACGCAGTATTTT.

The table lists this clonotype with a few counts. The gene calls are TRBV7-6 and TRBJ2-3; 15 bases are shared with TRBD2. This CDR3 has 16 amino acids. CDR1 SGHVS and CDR2 FNYEAQ come from the germline V gene. Trimming at V came to 3 bases and at J to 6 bases, leaving 4 bases not matched to a gene. DNA for the CDR3: TGTGCCAGCAGCTTTCCCGGGACTAGCGGGAGGGATACGCAGTATTTT. It encodes CASSFPGTSGRDTQYF.

This clonotype was detected ten times or more. The chain couples TRBV24-1 to TRBJ1-5; 7 nucleotides agree with TRBD1. The trim removed 3 bases at V and 3 bases at J, leaving 4 bases unmatched. CDR3 length: 15 residues. From germline, CDR1 is KGHDR and CDR2 SFDVKD. The chain's CDR3 is CATSDKDRPNQPQHF. The CDR3 coding sequence is TGTGCCACCAGTGATAAGGACAGGCCCAATCAGCCCCAGCATTTT.

This clonotype was observed a handful of times. The chain carries TRBV29-1 and TRBJ2-3; possible D gene TRBD2, 7 bases. Between the trimmed V and J ends, which lost 6 bases and 2 bases, there was a span of 18 bases. Germline V gives CDR1 SQVTM, CDR2 ANQGSEA. This CDR3 is 15 amino acids long. The CDR3 region is CSVGGGRGTTDTQYF. The CDR3 nucleotides are TGCAGCGTGGGAGGGGGACGGGGCACCACAGATACGCAGTATTTT.

This clonotype was observed at least ten times. The chain uses TRBV20-1 and TRBJ2-7; D tentatively fits TRBD1 or TRBD2 (5 bases each). Germline CDR1 and CDR2: DFQATT and SNEGSKA (reference sequence). The CDR3 has 13 residues. V gave up 6 bases and J gave up 2 bases, with 14 bases separating them. CDR3: CSAPRDPAYEQYF. For the CDR3, the DNA is TGCAGTGCCCCCCGGGACCCAGCCTACGAGCAGTACTTC.

The sample holds a few counts of this clonotype. V is TRBV7-9 and J is TRBJ2-2, with TRBD2 identical over 10 bases. J was trimmed by 0 bases and V by 5 bases; bases with no gene match: 6. This CDR3 comprises 17 residues. The germline V gene encodes CDR1 SEHNR and CDR2 FQNEAQ (reference sequence). The CDR3 nucleotides read TGTGCCAGCAGCGCCTTCGGGACTAGCGCGAACACCGGGGAGCTGTTTTTT. Translating gives CASSAFGTSANTGELFF.

This clonotype was seen more than once but under ten times. The chain recombines TRBV12-3 or TRBV12-4 with TRBJ2-7; 7 nucleotides align to TRBD1. CDR3 size: 17 residues. Unmatched junction bases numbered 13, after V lost 3 bases and J lost 2 bases. The CDR3 loop is CASSFKPDRRLPYEQYF. The DNA of the CDR3 is TGTGCCAGCAGTTTCAAACCGGACAGGCGGTTACCCTACGAGCAGTACTTC.

The chain carries TRBV5-1 and TRBJ2-7; TRBD1 matches at 8 bases. The CDR3 covers 14 residues. Germline V gene data show CDR1 as SGHRS and CDR2 as YFSETQ. Trimming removed 3 bases from V and 7 bases from J; junction bases left unmatched: 9. This CDR3 is CASSYLDRVGEQYF. The CDR3, as DNA: TGCGCCAGCAGCTACCTGGACAGGGTCGGAGAGCAGTACTTC.

This clonotype occurred many times. The chain recombines TRBV7-9 with TRBJ2-1; 13 bases are a match to TRBD2. Trimming took 3 bases from V and 7 from J; bases not matched to a gene: 6. Germline CDR1 is SEHNR and CDR2 is FQNEAQ (reference sequence). The CDR3 has 16 residues. As DNA, the CDR3 is TGTGCCAGCAGCTTTCGGACTAGCGGGAGACGGAATGAGCAGTTCTTC. Protein product: CASSFRTSGRRNEQFF.

Many counts were recorded for this clonotype. The chain recombines TRBV7-8 with TRBJ2-3; D is uncertain. V was shortened by 1 base and J by 4 bases, with 15 bases between the two germline ends. The CDR3 runs 16 residues. The germline CDR1 and CDR2 sequences are SGHVS and FQNEAQ. The CDR3 DNA sequence: TGTGCCAGCAGCTTAGAGGCGCCCTGGGCCCCAGATACGCAGTATTTT. Protein product: CASSLEAPWAPDTQYF.

V gene TRBV30 combines with J gene TRBJ2-7; D not resolved. The ends were cut back, 5 bases at V and 3 bases at J, with 14 bases in the middle. The CDR3 length is 13 residues. CDR1 is GTSNPN, CDR2 SVGIG, per germline (reference sequence). This chain's CDR3 is CAWGLQQIYEQYF. Written as DNA, the CDR3 is TGTGCCTGGGGCCTTCAACAGATCTACGAGCAGTACTTC.

V usage is TRBV5-8 and J usage is TRBJ1-4; D is undetermined. V dropped 8 bases and J dropped 2 bases, with 10 bases sitting between them. This CDR3 has 13 amino acids. Germline loops: CDR1 SGHTS, CDR2 YDEGEE. In nucleotides, the CDR3 is TGTGCCAGTCGACGGACGACTAATGAAAAACTGTTTTTT. Protein sequence: CASRRTTNEKLFF.

This clonotype was seen many times. The V and J genes are TRBV4-3 and TRBJ2-5; 8 bases fit TRBD2. Germline trimming cut 1 base from V and 5 bases from J; bases unmatched to any gene: 9. Germline lookup yields CDR1 LGHNA and CDR2 YSLEER. This CDR3 has 16 residues. CDR3 sequence: CASSQGTSKSEETQYF. CDR3 nucleotides: TGCGCCAGCAGCCAAGGGACTAGCAAAAGCGAGGAGACCCAGTACTTC.

This clonotype was detected only a few times. The chain couples TRBV28 to TRBJ2-3; D is ambiguous. Germline loops: CDR1 MDHEN, CDR2 SYDVKM. V was trimmed by 6 bases and J by 7 bases, leaving 14 bases between them. The CDR3 consists of 13 residues. This chain's CDR3 is CASSRKIRYTQYF. The CDR3 nucleotides are TGTGCCAGCAGCCGTAAAATTCGTTATACGCAGTATTTT.

This clonotype was recorded a few times. This chain connects TRBV20-1 to TRBJ2-5; tentatively, D is TRBD2 (5 bases). V shed 7 bases and J shed 1 base, with 10 bases lying between them. The CDR3 has 12 residues. Germline V lookup: CDR1 DFQATT, CDR2 SNEGSKA (reference sequence). CDR3 sequence: CSGESGQETQYF. DNA of the CDR3: TGCAGTGGGGAGTCGGGCCAAGAGACCCAGTACTTC.

This sequence joins TRBV7-2 and TRBJ2-5; D is undetermined. The CDR3 consists of 14 residues. V lost 1 base, J lost 5 bases, and 11 bases lay in between. CDR1 is SGHTA, CDR2 FQGNSA, per germline. This CDR3 reads CASSLVPNRETQYF. As DNA, the CDR3 is TGTGCCAGCAGCTTAGTGCCCAACCGGGAGACCCAGTACTTC.

This clonotype was counted only a few times. V gene TRBV4-2 combines with J gene TRBJ2-3; TRBD2 might be the D (6 bases). Germline CDR1 and CDR2: LGHNA and YNFKEQ. V gave up 4 bases and J gave up 2 bases, with 19 bases separating them. The CDR3 runs to 17 residues. CDR3: CASSRGGTEGYTDTQYF. The CDR3 bases are TGTGCCAGCAGCCGAGGAGGGACGGAAGGGTACACAGATACGCAGTATTTT.

The rearrangement links TRBV11-2 to TRBJ2-1; 16 nucleotides align to TRBD2. The CDR3 is 18 residues long. V dropped 4 bases and J dropped 0; count of bases not matched to a gene: 3. Germline CDR1 and CDR2: SGHAT and FQNNGV. The CDR3 region has the DNA TGTGCCAGCAGCTCGGGACTAGCGGGAGGGGGCTCCTACAATGAGCAGTTCTTC. Translation: CASSSGLAGGGSYNEQFF.

This chain joins TRBV18 and TRBJ2-5; 7 nucleotides match TRBD1. CDR1 and CDR2 from the germline V gene are KGHSH and LQKENI. V lost 6 bases to trimming and J lost 5 bases; unmatched junction nucleotides: 9. The CDR3 is made up of 14 amino acids. CDR3 DNA sequence: TGTGCCAGCTCGCCGGACAGGAAGTTGGAGACCCAGTACTTC. Its protein product is CASSPDRKLETQYF.

This clonotype appeared a few times. V and J are TRBV20-1 and TRBJ2-7; TRBD1 is a possible D gene (6 bases). Per the germline V gene, CDR1 is DFQATT and CDR2 is SNEGSKA (reference sequence). This CDR3 spans 14 amino acids. V lost 6 bases and J lost 2, with 17 bases in between. The CDR3: CSAPGAYRTYEQYF. The CDR3 coding sequence is TGCAGTGCCCCAGGGGCTTACCGGACCTACGAGCAGTACTTC.

V is TRBV20-1 and J is TRBJ2-7; TRBD1 agrees at 9 bases. Germline trimming cut 2 bases from V and 1 base from J; bases unmatched to any gene: 3. The CDR3 covers 14 residues. Germline CDR1 and CDR2: DFQATT and SNEGSKA (reference sequence). This CDR3 reads CSARLGQGSYEQYF. CDR3 sequence (DNA): TGCAGTGCTAGACTGGGACAGGGTTCCTACGAGCAGTACTTC.

This clonotype came up a few times. The rearrangement uses TRBV28 and TRBJ2-5; D is possibly TRBD1 (6 bases). Per germline, CDR1 MDHEN and CDR2 SYDVKM. V shed 6 bases and J shed 1 base, with 18 bases lying between them. The CDR3 consists of 16 residues. CDR3 loop: CASSRYRARAQETQYF. The CDR3, as DNA: TGTGCCAGCAGCCGTTACAGGGCGAGGGCCCAAGAGACCCAGTACTTC.

This clonotype has only a few counts. CDR3 sequence (DNA): TGTGCCAGCAGCTCTCGAAGTCCCGGGGAGCTGTTTTTT. This translates into CASSSRSPGELFF. The chain links TRBV28 to TRBJ2-2; D unresolved. Germline-derived CDR1 and CDR2 are MDHEN and SYDVKM. The ends were cut back, 6 bases at V and 6 bases at J, with 11 bases in the middle. The CDR3 runs to 13 residues.

V usage is TRBV2 and J usage is TRBJ2-7; 8 bases align to TRBD2. The CDR3 runs 11 residues. Trimming took 5 bases from V and 12 from J; bases not matched to a gene: 6. From germline, CDR1 is SNHLY and CDR2 FYNNEI. CDR3 amino acids: CASSLAGPRYV. CDR3 coding DNA: TGTGCCAGCAGTTTAGCGGGGCCCCGGTACGTC.

This clonotype was observed at least ten times. The V gene is TRBV12-3 or TRBV12-4, the J gene TRBJ1-1; D is unclear. The ends were cut back, 2 bases at V and 1 base at J, with 14 bases in the middle. CDR3 size: 16 residues. Written as DNA, the CDR3 is TGTGCCAGCAGTTTATCCGGGTCAAACCGGAACACTGAAGCTTTCTTT. It encodes CASSLSGSNRNTEAFF.

The chain combines TRBV3-1 with TRBJ2-7; a possible D gene is TRBD2 (5 bases). Germline loops: CDR1 LGHDT, CDR2 YNNKEL (reference sequence). Trimming took 0 bases from V and 3 from J, leaving 12 bases between them. The CDR3 sequence is 15 residues long. The CDR3 region is CASSQEGFGGYEQYF. The CDR3 nucleotides read TGTGCCAGCAGCCAAGAAGGATTCGGAGGCTACGAGCAGTACTTC.

This clonotype has ten or more counts. The rearrangement joins TRBV29-1 to TRBJ2-3; 12 bases match TRBD2. The V segment lost 4 bases and the J segment 1 base; nucleotides outside the gene matches: 6. Germline V CDR1 and CDR2: SQVTM, ANQGSEA. CDR3 size: 16 residues. The chain's CDR3 is CSVAAGLAGRTDTQYF. Written as DNA, the CDR3 is TGCAGCGTTGCCGCAGGACTAGCGGGACGCACAGATACGCAGTATTTT.

The chain uses TRBV12-3 or TRBV12-4 and TRBJ2-1; 12 bases are shared with TRBD1. The trim removed 5 bases at V and 6 bases at J, leaving 5 bases unmatched. The CDR3 is 15 amino acids. The CDR3 bases are TGTGCCAGCAGTGCGGGACAGGGGGCAGGCAATGAGCAGTTCTTC. Translation gives CASSAGQGAGNEQFF.

This clonotype was observed a few times. The chain carries TRBV20-1 and TRBJ1-1, with TRBD1 as a possible D gene (6 bases). There are 12 residues in the CDR3. From germline, CDR1 is DFQATT and CDR2 SNEGSKA (reference sequence). The germline V and J ends were trimmed by 6 bases and 4 bases, with 12 bases remaining between them. Here the CDR3 reads CSATFRGTEAFF. CDR3 nucleotide sequence: TGCAGTGCCACCTTCAGGGGCACTGAAGCTTTCTTT.